These 29 T cell receptor beta chains share one sample of origin, sequenced in a study of immunodeficiency (dated by TCRdb to between 2018 and 2021). The library was obtained by the immunoSEQ multiplex PCR assay. This immuneACCESS table, as held by TCRdb, lists in-frame sequences with V and J called but not all clones. Of the missing ones, under half trace to an unresolved V gene in checked studies; the others have no known cause. Across this sample there are a few thousand clones, with roughly 90% seen only once. The top ten clonotypes cover 12% of the sample. The sequenced sample consisted of CD8+ T cells from blood. The source of these receptors is a human donor in good health.

This clone was counted once. The chain joins TRBV7-9 to TRBJ1-3; D ambiguous. This CDR3 region has 13 residues. Germline V lookup: CDR1 SEHNR, CDR2 FQNEAQ (reference sequence). Trimming cost V 4 bases and J 7 bases, with 11 bases left between them. Here the CDR3 DNA reads TGTGCCAGCAGCTCCGAATTGGGGAACACCATATATTTT. It yields the protein CASSSELGNTIYF. Based on the CDR3 plus reference TRBV7-9 and TRBJ1-3, the full variable domain is DTGVSQNPRHKITKRGQNVTFRCDPISEHNRLYWYRQTLGQGPEFLTYFQNEAQLEKSRLLSDRFSAERPKGSFSTLEIQRTEQGDSAMYLCASSSELGNTIYFGEGSWLTVV.

The chain links TRBV7-9 to TRBJ2-7; D is unresolved. The germline V gene encodes CDR1 SEHNR and CDR2 FQNEAQ (reference sequence). The V end was cut by 5 bases, the J end by 0 bases, with 8 bases between. CDR3 length equals 13 residues. The CDR3 reads CASSAASSYEQYF. Here the CDR3 DNA reads TGTGCCAGCAGCGCCGCAAGCTCCTACGAGCAGTACTTC.

The V gene is TRBV30, the J gene TRBJ2-2; unclear D gene. In germline, CDR1 is GTSNPN, CDR2 SVGIG (reference sequence). This CDR3 region has 12 residues. Trimming pared 5 bases from V and 5 bases from J, leaving 9 bases between. The chain's CDR3 is CAWEVQTGELFF. In DNA form, the CDR3 reads TGTGCCTGGGAAGTCCAAACCGGGGAGCTGTTTTTT. The variable domain in full, with the rest retrieved from reference TRBV30 and TRBJ2-2, is SQTIHQWPATLVQPVGSPLSLECTVEGTSNPNLYWYRQAAGRGLQLLFYSVGIGQISSEVPQNLSASRPQDRQFILSSKKLLLSDSGFYLCAWEVQTGELFFGEGSRLTVL.

DNA for the CDR3: TGCGCCAGCAGCTTAGCGGGGACGAACAATGAGCAGTTCTTC. Translating it yields CASSLAGTNNEQFF. V usage is TRBV5-1 and J usage is TRBJ2-1; TRBD2 matches at 7 bases. The CDR3 has 14 residues. The V segment lost 2 bases and the J segment 5 bases; nucleotides outside the gene matches: 4. Germline CDR1 SGHRS, CDR2 YFSETQ. The variable domain in full, completed from reference TRBV5-1 and TRBJ2-1, reads KAGVTQTPRYLIKTRGQQVTLSCSPISGHRSVSWYQQTPGQGLQFLFEYFSETQRNKGNFPGRFSGRQFSNSRSEMNVSTLELGDSALYLCASSLAGTNNEQFFGPGTRLTVL.

The chain employs TRBV11-2 and TRBJ2-2; 7 bases agree with TRBD2. Germline lookup yields CDR1 SGHAT and CDR2 FQNNGV. This CDR3 has 16 residues. With V trimmed by 3 bases and J by 5 bases, 9 bases remained unmatched. This chain's CDR3 is CASSLVAGTWTGELFF. CDR3 sequence (DNA): TGTGCCAGCAGCTTGGTAGCGGGCACTTGGACCGGGGAGCTGTTTTTT.

The chain uses TRBV10-3 and TRBJ1-2, with 8 bases that match TRBD1. Germline V gives CDR1 ENHRY, CDR2 SYGVKD. The CDR3 is 12 amino acids. The CDR3 spells CASVDRGGGYTF. The CDR3, as DNA: TGTGCTAGCGTCGACAGGGGTGGGGGCTACACCTTC.

V usage is TRBV12-3 or TRBV12-4 and J usage is TRBJ1-1; no firm D call. V was cut by 7 bases and J by 3 bases, with 12 bases left in between. The length of the CDR3 is 13 residues. CDR3 bases: TGTGCCAGCACCTTGGACCGGGACACTGAAGCTTTCTTT. It encodes CASTLDRDTEAFF.

The chain has TRBV25-1 and TRBJ2-7, with D uncertain. Between the trimmed V and J ends, which lost 4 bases and 5 bases, there was a span of 12 bases. The germline CDR1 and CDR2 sequences are MGHDK and SYGVNS. The CDR3 is 13 residues long. The CDR3 loop is CASSVPLVHEQYF. CDR3 nucleotide sequence: TGTGCCAGCAGTGTACCCCTTGTCCACGAGCAGTACTTC.

This chain connects TRBV12-3 or TRBV12-4 to TRBJ1-1, with a possible D match to TRBD1 (5 bases). V lost 7 bases and J 7 bases, leaving 13 bases between the germline ends. The CDR3 length is 12 residues. DNA of the CDR3: TGTGCCAGCACCATTTCGGGGGTTGAAGCTTTCTTT. Translation: CASTISGVEAFF.

The V call is TRBV6-5, the J call TRBJ1-1, with 8 bases fitting TRBD1. V lost 6 bases to trimming and J lost 3 bases; unmatched junction nucleotides: 9. In germline, CDR1 is MNHEY, CDR2 SVGAGI. This CDR3 comprises 15 residues. CDR3 sequence reads: CASRPTGERHTEAFF. CDR3 DNA sequence: TGTGCCAGCAGACCGACAGGGGAACGGCACACTGAAGCTTTCTTT.

This rearrangement joins TRBV5-6 to TRBJ1-5; 10 bases are shared with TRBD1. This CDR3 contains 17 residues. Germline lookup yields CDR1 SGHDT and CDR2 YYEEEE. With V trimmed by 0 bases and J by 3 bases, 6 bases remained unmatched. The CDR3 DNA sequence: TGTGCCAGCAGCTTGGGCGGGACAGGGGACGACAATCAGCCCCAGCATTTT. It specifies CASSLGGTGDDNQPQHF.

The genes are TRBV4-1 and TRBJ2-3; TRBD1 matches 9 bases. Looked up from germline, CDR1 is MGHRA and CDR2 is YSYEKL. The V gene end was trimmed by 1 base and the J gene end by 0 bases; junction bases not matched to a gene: 11. The CDR3 totals 19 residues. The CDR3 is CASSQVFGTGSPSTDTQYF. The DNA for the CDR3 is TGCGCCAGCAGCCAAGTGTTCGGGACAGGGTCTCCTAGCACAGATACGCAGTATTTT.

The chain is built from TRBV28 and TRBJ1-1; no definite D call. The CDR3 is made up of 15 amino acids. The ends were cut back, 3 bases at V and 0 bases at J, with 11 bases in the middle. Germline V lookup: CDR1 MDHEN, CDR2 SYDVKM. As DNA, the CDR3 is TGTGCCAGCAGTTTGTATTCTAACCTGAACACTGAAGCTTTCTTT. Translation: CASSLYSNLNTEAFF.

The J gene is TRBJ1-2, the V gene TRBV29-1; D is possibly TRBD1 (6 bases). The CDR3 runs to 16 residues. V was shortened by 4 bases and J by 3 bases, with 21 bases between the two germline ends. The germline V gene has CDR1 SQVTM and CDR2 ANQGSEA. The CDR3 reads CSVVHRAGSLDYGYTF. CDR3 in DNA: TGCAGCGTTGTTCACAGGGCAGGCAGTTTGGACTATGGCTACACCTTC. Looking up the rest from reference TRBV29-1 and TRBJ1-2 gives the full variable domain: SAVISQKPSRDICQRGTSLTIQCQVDSQVTMMFWYRQQPGQSLTLIATANQGSEATYESGFVIDKFPISRPNLTFSTLTVSNMSPEDSSIYLCSVVHRAGSLDYGYTFGSGTRLTVV.

V and J are TRBV28 and TRBJ2-7; D may be TRBD1 or TRBD2 (5 bases each). CDR1 and CDR2 from the germline V gene are MDHEN and SYDVKM. V was cut by 6 bases and J by 11 bases, with 20 bases left in between. This CDR3 has 13 amino acids. The CDR3 DNA sequence: TGTGCCAGCAGCCGGGGACCGATTCTCCTGGAGTACTTC. It yields the protein CASSRGPILLEYF.

This clone was picked up one time. As DNA, the CDR3 is TGTGCCAGCAGCTCTAACCAAGGGCTTGACGAGCAGTACTTC. Translated, it gives CASSSNQGLDEQYF. This chain connects TRBV9 to TRBJ2-7; D is unresolved. V was shortened by 4 bases and J by 5 bases, with 16 bases between the two germline ends. The CDR3 runs 14 residues. The germline V gene has CDR1 SGDLS and CDR2 YYNGEE.

Remarks on this clone: This sample also contains other DNA sequences that code for the same CDR3. The chain has TRBV4-1 and TRBJ1-1; maybe TRBD1 (5 bases). Germline values: CDR1 MGHRA, CDR2 YSYEKL. The CDR3 runs to 14 residues. V gave up 1 base and J gave up 4 bases, with 10 bases separating them. The CDR3 DNA is TGCGCCAGCAGCCAAGTGGGGACGGGCACTGAAGCTTTCTTT. Translation: CASSQVGTGTEAFF.

This chain uses TRBV19 with TRBJ1-1; D is ambiguous. The CDR3 is 13 amino acids. Germline loops: CDR1 LNHDA, CDR2 SQIVND (reference sequence). Trimming cost V 1 base and J 1 base, with 4 bases left between them. The CDR3 loop reads CASSIGANTEAFF. CDR3 DNA: TGTGCCAGTAGTATAGGGGCGAACACTGAAGCTTTCTTT.

This clone showed up just once. CDR3 sequence: CASSPGSGELFF. The CDR3 DNA reads as TGTGCCAGCAGTCCCGGGAGCGGGGAGCTGTTTTTT. The chain carries TRBV12-3 or TRBV12-4 and TRBJ2-2; D might be TRBD2 (6 bases). The CDR3 consists of 12 residues. The germline V and J ends were trimmed by 5 bases and 7 bases, with 8 bases remaining between them.

This clone has a handful of counts. The chain has TRBV15 and TRBJ2-7; 7 positions match TRBD2. Germline V CDR1 and CDR2: LNHNV, YYDKDF (reference sequence). This CDR3 is 16 amino acids long. V lost 5 bases, J lost 3 bases, and 13 bases stayed unmatched. The CDR3 region has the DNA TGTGCCACCAGCGAGGTCCCGGGACTACGGGACTACGAGCAGTACTTC. Residues: CATSEVPGLRDYEQYF.

V usage is TRBV5-6 and J usage is TRBJ2-1; a weak D match, TRBD1 (5 bases). Trimming shortened V by 0 bases and J by 10 bases, and 11 bases separated the two germline ends. Germline CDR1 reads SGHDT; CDR2 reads YYEEEE. The CDR3 is 13 residues long. The CDR3 sequence is CASSLAPGLEQFF. DNA for the CDR3: TGTGCCAGCAGCTTGGCCCCAGGGCTAGAGCAGTTCTTC.

This chain joins TRBV2 and TRBJ1-2; the D is unclear. CDR3 length: 14 amino acids. V lost 1 base and J lost 5, with 11 bases in between. Germline CDR1 is SNHLY and CDR2 is FYNNEI. CDR3 region: CASSEGTAVYGYTF. Written as DNA, the CDR3 is TGTGCCAGCAGTGAAGGGACGGCCGTTTATGGCTACACCTTC.

The rearrangement joins TRBV6-5 to TRBJ1-1; no definite D call. V shed 0 bases and J shed 1 base, with 9 bases lying between them. Germline V gene lookup returns CDR1 MNHEY and CDR2 SVGAGI. The CDR3 has 15 amino acids. The CDR3 DNA sequence: TGTGCCAGCAGTTACTCCCGCCTCCAGAACACTGAAGCTTTCTTT. It translates to CASSYSRLQNTEAFF.

V gene TRBV5-1 combines with J gene TRBJ2-2; 7 bases align to TRBD2. CDR3 length equals 13 residues. Unmatched junction bases numbered 8, after V lost 10 bases and J lost 5 bases. CDR1 and CDR2 from the germline V gene are SGHRS and YFSETQ. The CDR3 loop is CASFAGDTGELFF. The DNA for the CDR3 is TGCGCCTCCTTTGCGGGAGATACCGGGGAGCTGTTTTTT.

J is TRBJ2-7 and V is TRBV5-1; D is uncertain. The CDR3 loop spans 15 amino acids. V was clipped by 4 bases and J by 0 bases, with 14 bases between them. Germline CDR1 reads SGHRS; CDR2 reads YFSETQ. The DNA of the CDR3 is TGCGCCAGCAGCCGAGGAGCGCCCAGCTCCTACGAGCAGTACTTC. This encodes CASSRGAPSSYEQYF.

Only one count was recorded for this clone. V gene TRBV5-1 combines with J gene TRBJ2-3; TRBD2 aligns across 7 bases. V was clipped by 4 bases and J by 4 bases; unmatched bases: 18. Germline CDR1 reads SGHRS; CDR2 reads YFSETQ. The CDR3 has 18 residues. The CDR3 bases are TGCGCCAGCAGCCGCGACCTAGCGGACTGGTCTACCCCAGATACGCAGTATTTT. Its translation is CASSRDLADWSTPDTQYF.

The chain carries TRBV9 and TRBJ1-2; D perhaps matches TRBD1 (5 bases). Trimming removed 2 bases at V and 2 bases at J, with 22 bases between. CDR3 length equals 18 residues. The germline V gene has CDR1 SGDLS and CDR2 YYNGEE. The CDR3: CASSVTGTEELINYGYTF. DNA of the CDR3: TGTGCCAGCAGCGTGACCGGGACTGAAGAACTCATAAACTATGGCTACACCTTC.

This clone was observed once. The gene calls are TRBV4-2 and TRBJ2-1; 9 positions agree with TRBD2. The CDR3 is 16 amino acids. After removal of 5 bases from V and 6 bases from J, the junction contained 11 bases not matched to a gene. Germline loops: CDR1 LGHNA, CDR2 YNFKEQ. The DNA for the CDR3 is TGTGCCAGCAGCGATAATAGCGGGGGAGTCACCAATGAGCAGTTCTTC. Its translation: CASSDNSGGVTNEQFF.

The genes are TRBV28 and TRBJ1-3; no clear D gene. The CDR3 has 14 residues. V lost 2 bases to trimming and J lost 8 bases, with 13 bases between them. Looked up from germline, CDR1 is MDHEN and CDR2 is SYDVKM. The CDR3 DNA sequence: TGTGCCAGCAGTTTAATCGCTTTCGGGCACACCATATATTTT. This codes for CASSLIAFGHTIYF.